A selection of T cell receptor beta chains follows, all from one sample in a study of cytomegalovirus exposure and HLA in healthy donors. Data came from immunoSEQ multiplex PCR; TCRdb stores just in-frame clones and leaves some out. The sample includes some 180,000 clones, roughly a tenth of them seen just once. The sequencing sample was made of PBMCs. The receptors here all came from a woman younger than 45 in good health and CMV-seropositive. The CDR3 runs from the conserved cysteine through the conserved F or W. D genes are given only for firm matches. For some rows the clone size is stated as once, few or many, or as a class when expanded; others skip it.

d_gene	v_gene	abundance	j_gene	CDR3aa	CDR3nt
.	TRBV9	few	TRBJ2-2	CASSVAGPSVETGELFF	TGTGCCAGCAGCGTAGCTGGGCCCTCCGTTGAGACCGGGGAGCTGTTTTTT
TRBD2	TRBV5-1	few	TRBJ2-5	CASGPPGLAGLETQYF	TGCGCCAGCGGCCCCCCGGGACTAGCGGGACTGGAGACCCAGTACTTC
.	TRBV30	.	TRBJ2-3	CAWSGGRGGFSTDTQYF	TGTGCCTGGAGTGGGGGTCGTGGGGGGTTTTCCACAGATACGCAGTATTTT
.	TRBV13	.	TRBJ2-1	CASSLGRQSEQFF	TGTGCCAGCAGCTTAGGTCGACAGAGTGAGCAGTTCTTC
TRBD2	TRBV10-1	few	TRBJ2-1	CASSESSSGMSYNEQFF	TGCGCCAGCAGTGAGTCTAGTAGCGGGATGTCCTACAATGAGCAGTTCTTC
.	TRBV25-1	few	TRBJ1-1	CASSEGRTEAFF	TGTGCCAGCAGTGAAGGGAGGACTGAAGCTTTCTTT
.	TRBV13	.	TRBJ2-7	CASSLNYEQYF	TGTGCCAGCAGCTTAAACTACGAGCAGTACTTC
TRBD2	TRBV6-5	few	TRBJ2-5	CASSSSGGWETQYF	TGTGCCAGCAGTTCCTCGGGAGGGTGGGAGACCCAGTACTTC
.	TRBV7-2	.	TRBJ2-4	CASSLGGGSEYF	TGTGCCAGCAGCTTAGGCGGAGGGAGTGAGTACTTC
TRBD2	TRBV5-1	.	TRBJ2-1	CASSYRTSGSYNEQFF	TGCGCCAGCAGCTACAGGACTAGCGGGAGTTACAATGAGCAGTTCTTC
.	TRBV2	.	TRBJ1-2	CASSEAAGSYTF	TGTGCCAGCAGTGAAGCGGCCGGGAGCTACACCTTC
TRBD1	TRBV10-3	.	TRBJ2-7	CAISWDSSVVHEQYF	TGTGCCATCAGTTGGGACAGCTCGGTGGTCCACGAGCAGTACTTC
.	TRBV18	.	TRBJ1-1	CASSPGGGNTEAFF	TGTGCCAGCTCACCGGGAGGGGGGAACACTGAAGCTTTCTTT
TRBD1	TRBV5-8	few	TRBJ1-2	CASSLRKGATGYTF	TGTGCCAGCAGCTTGAGAAAGGGGGCAACGGGCTACACCTTC
TRBD1	TRBV11-2	few	TRBJ2-5	CASSRTGGGETQYF	TGTGCCAGCAGCCGGACAGGGGGCGGAGAGACCCAGTACTTC
TRBD1	TRBV5-1	.	TRBJ1-4	CASSFYPGQNNEKLFF	TGCGCCAGCAGCTTCTACCCGGGACAGAATAATGAAAAACTGTTTTTT
TRBD2	TRBV6-1	few	TRBJ2-1	CASTRTSGAYNEQFF	TGTGCCAGCACCCGGACTAGCGGAGCCTACAATGAGCAGTTCTTC
TRBD2	TRBV4-1	.	TRBJ2-1	CASSQEGGTSGRPPYNEQFF	TGCGCCAGCAGCCAAGAAGGAGGGACTAGCGGGAGGCCCCCCTACAATGAGCAGTTCTTC
.	TRBV2	few	TRBJ2-7	CASNVSPSSYEQYF	TGTGCCAGCAATGTCTCCCCTAGTTCCTACGAGCAGTACTTC
TRBD2	TRBV13	few	TRBJ2-1	CASSSRVLAGGDLDHHPFF	TGTGCCAGCAGCTCAAGGGTCCTAGCGGGAGGGGACCTCGATCATCACCCGTTCTTC
.	TRBV19	.	TRBJ1-1	CASFSGTAEAFF	TGTGCCTCCTTCTCGGGGACTGCCGAAGCTTTCTTT
TRBD2	TRBV5-1	few	TRBJ2-1	CASSRQRVAGIYNEQFF	TGCGCCAGCAGCAGACAGAGGGTAGCGGGGATCTACAATGAGCAGTTCTTC
TRBD1	TRBV2	few	TRBJ2-5	CASRRDRGPQETQYF	TGTGCCAGCAGGAGGGACAGGGGGCCCCAAGAGACCCAGTACTTC
TRBD2	TRBV27	.	TRBJ2-2	CASSSPNSTGLAGVGELFF	TGTGCCAGCAGTTCACCGAACTCAACGGGACTAGCGGGAGTCGGGGAGCTGTTTTTT
TRBD1	TRBV11-2	.	TRBJ2-7	CASSSLERTGGPYEQYF	TGTGCCAGCAGCTCCCTTGAACGGACAGGGGGACCCTACGAGCAGTACTTC
.	TRBV5-8	.	TRBJ2-5	CASSFNNQETQYF	TGTGCCAGCAGCTTTAACAACCAAGAGACCCAGTACTTC
.	TRBV2	few	TRBJ1-5	CASSQGTNNQPQHF	TGTGCCAGCAGCCAGGGGACAAACAATCAGCCCCAGCATTTT
.	TRBV6-5	few	TRBJ2-4	CATSPPGLNIQYF	TGTGCCACCTCTCCTCCGGGGTTAAACATTCAGTACTTC
TRBD1	TRBV19	few	TRBJ1-2	CASTGGYSEPIYGYTF	TGTGCCAGTACAGGGGGCTATTCCGAGCCTATCTATGGCTACACCTTC
.	TRBV14	.	TRBJ2-1	CASSQDPPGVGYNEQFF	TGTGCCAGCAGCCAAGATCCCCCGGGAGTAGGATACAATGAGCAGTTCTTC
.	TRBV2	few	TRBJ1-1	CASSVTGTGLAEAFF	TGTGCCAGCAGTGTCACGGGCACGGGGTTGGCTGAAGCTTTCTTT
.	TRBV6-6	few	TRBJ1-1	CASVQANTEAFF	TGTGCCAGCGTTCAGGCGAACACTGAAGCTTTCTTT
TRBD2	TRBV5-1	.	TRBJ2-3	CASSPRFPGLAGSSTDTQYF	TGCGCCAGCAGCCCCAGGTTTCCGGGACTAGCGGGTTCTAGCACAGATACGCAGTATTTT
TRBD1	TRBV7-9	few	TRBJ2-1	CASSPRAGGSYNEQFF	TGTGCCAGCAGCCCGCGGGCAGGGGGCTCCTACAATGAGCAGTTCTTC
TRBD1	TRBV10-2	.	TRBJ2-7	CASTSTGDDEQYF	TGCGCCAGCACCTCGACAGGGGATGACGAGCAGTACTTC
.	TRBV19	.	TRBJ1-5	CASSLVLYSNQPQHF	TGTGCCAGTAGTCTAGTCTTATATAGCAATCAGCCCCAGCATTTT
TRBD1	TRBV2	.	TRBJ1-2	CASMGDRDYGYTF	TGTGCCAGCATGGGGGACAGGGACTATGGCTACACCTTC
TRBD1	TRBV9	few	TRBJ1-2	CASSVDGTGGGYGYTF	TGTGCCAGCAGCGTAGATGGGACAGGGGGCGGGTATGGCTACACCTTC
TRBD2	TRBV10-1	.	TRBJ2-1	CASSEWLAGDYNEQFF	TGCGCCAGCAGTGAGTGGCTAGCGGGGGACTACAATGAGCAGTTCTTC
TRBD2	TRBV5-1	few	TRBJ2-5	CASSLQRVAGKQETQYF	TGCGCCAGCAGCTTACAGAGGGTAGCGGGGAAACAAGAGACCCAGTACTTC
TRBD2	TRBV11-2	.	TRBJ2-5	CASSRTSGRAQETQYF	TGTGCCAGCAGCCGGACTAGCGGGAGGGCCCAAGAGACCCAGTACTTC
.	TRBV15	.	TRBJ2-5	CATSTYRVETQYF	TGTGCCACCAGCACCTACAGGGTCGAGACCCAGTACTTC
.	TRBV11-2	.	TRBJ2-1	CASSRRGADEQFF	TGTGCCAGCAGCCGGCGTGGGGCTGATGAGCAGTTCTTC
TRBD1	TRBV6-5	.	TRBJ1-2	CASAGTGWPSTF	TGTGCCAGCGCCGGGACAGGGTGGCCTAGCACCTTC
TRBD1	TRBV13	.	TRBJ2-1	CASSTRTGASYNEQFF	TGTGCCAGCAGCACCCGTACAGGGGCCTCCTACAATGAGCAGTTCTTC
.	TRBV7-6	.	TRBJ2-5	CASSLGVGREETQYF	TGTGCCAGCAGCTTAGGCGTGGGCAGAGAGGAGACCCAGTACTTC
.	TRBV28	.	TRBJ1-2	CASSHQRTGGPYGYTF	TGTGCCAGCAGTCACCAGCGGACGGGGGGCCCCTATGGCTACACCTTC
.	TRBV9	.	TRBJ1-1	CASSVGGRNTEAFF	TGTGCCAGCAGCGTGGGGGGGCGCAACACTGAAGCTTTCTTT
.	TRBV19	.	TRBJ1-1	CASSRPSRNTEAFF	TGTGCCAGCTCCCGTCCGAGTAGGAACACTGAAGCTTTCTTT
.	TRBV6-5	.	TRBJ2-7	CASSYTGVSSYEQYF	TGTGCCAGCAGTTACACGGGGGTTTCCTCCTACGAGCAGTACTTC
.	TRBV12-5	few	TRBJ2-5	CASGLVTAGLETQYF	TGTGCTAGTGGTTTGGTAACGGCAGGGTTGGAGACCCAGTACTTC
TRBD2	TRBV15	few	TRBJ2-7	CATSREISAGGREQYF	TGTGCCACCAGCAGAGAAATATCAGCGGGAGGGCGGGAGCAGTACTTC
TRBD1	TRBV19	.	TRBJ2-7	CASSMPSGQVREQYF	TGTGCCAGTAGTATGCCTTCGGGACAGGTCCGCGAGCAGTACTTC
.	TRBV19	few	TRBJ2-1	CASSMVQRGNEQFF	TGTGCCAGTAGTATGGTCCAACGGGGGAATGAGCAGTTCTTC
TRBD1	TRBV6-4	few	TRBJ1-5	CAGDRGSNQPQHF	TGTGCCGGGGACAGGGGTTCCAATCAGCCCCAGCATTTT
.	TRBV19	.	TRBJ1-2	CASSIALEGYGYTF	TGTGCCAGTAGTATAGCGTTGGAGGGCTATGGCTACACCTTC
TRBD1	TRBV30	few	TRBJ2-7	CAWSVRGGTGEQYF	TGTGCCTGGAGTGTACGTGGAGGGACAGGCGAGCAGTACTTC
.	TRBV25-1	.	TRBJ1-1	CASSEANREAFF	TGTGCCAGCAGTGAAGCGAACAGGGAAGCTTTCTTT
TRBD1	TRBV5-6	few	TRBJ2-5	CASSPQDRGGETQYF	TGTGCCAGCAGCCCGCAGGACAGGGGTGGGGAGACCCAGTACTTC